These T cell receptor beta chains were read from a single sample in a study of cytomegalovirus exposure and HLA in healthy donors. This table comes from immunoSEQ multiplex PCR, and its TCRdb copy is limited to in-frame clones, with some not included. Found here are 300,000 to 400,000 clones, 80% to 90% of them singletons; the top ten hold under 0.9%. The sample was PBMCs. The source is a young woman in good health and CMV-seronegative. Both conserved end residues are trimmed from each CDR3. The order of the fields is CDR3 protein, D gene, J gene, V gene. The D gene is left open where the match is weak.

ASSFPPGWVYTQY | - | TRBJ2-3 | TRBV7-9
ASSPPVAGAPYEQY | TRBD2 | TRBJ2-7 | TRBV5-1
AWSVQAGLLNTEAF | - | TRBJ1-1 | TRBV30
ASTGGPAGDTQY | - | TRBJ2-3 | TRBV6-5
ASRSRDPNTEAF | - | TRBJ1-1 | TRBV6-6
AINEGGVYNEQF | - | TRBJ2-1 | TRBV10-3
ASSMWTSVSYEQY | TRBD2 | TRBJ2-7 | TRBV27
ASSIVAGILNEQF | TRBD2 | TRBJ2-1 | TRBV19
ASSLLLLPAF | - | TRBJ1-1 | TRBV11-2
ASSKYRESEAF | - | TRBJ1-1 | TRBV19
ASRLLRRGLFF | - | TRBJ2-1 | TRBV12-2
ASSQQGTITDTQY | - | TRBJ2-3 | TRBV27
AWSEGVSGNTIY | - | TRBJ1-3 | TRBV30
ASRDSESGANVLT | - | TRBJ2-6 | TRBV19
ASSLKRVTGELF | - | TRBJ2-2 | TRBV28
ASSLAYPYHNEQF | - | TRBJ2-1 | TRBV5-8
ASSPPGASTYEQY | - | TRBJ2-7 | TRBV18
ASSPDSHTDTQY | - | TRBJ2-3 | TRBV18
AISEGSQGDYNSPLH | - | TRBJ1-6 | TRBV10-3
ATLTAGTATGELF | TRBD1 | TRBJ2-2 | TRBV28
ASSLITGSGETQY | - | TRBJ2-5 | TRBV28
ASSLTGTVNTEAF | - | TRBJ1-1 | TRBV28
SARRNEQF | - | TRBJ2-1 | TRBV20-1
ASSLGLAEELF | TRBD2 | TRBJ2-2 | TRBV5-1
ASSPRDTYYGYT | - | TRBJ1-2 | TRBV28
ASRGPKVHGYT | - | TRBJ1-2 | TRBV28
ASSLGTSGGAEQY | TRBD2 | TRBJ2-7 | TRBV5-4
ASSLARTDPLYNEQF | - | TRBJ2-1 | TRBV7-8
ASSGRTEREKLF | - | TRBJ1-4 | TRBV25-1
ASSYSKWEDSYEQY | - | TRBJ2-7 | TRBV6-5
ASSGTGVGYGYT | TRBD1 | TRBJ1-2 | TRBV2
ASSPRLAGARPREQF | TRBD2 | TRBJ2-1 | TRBV9